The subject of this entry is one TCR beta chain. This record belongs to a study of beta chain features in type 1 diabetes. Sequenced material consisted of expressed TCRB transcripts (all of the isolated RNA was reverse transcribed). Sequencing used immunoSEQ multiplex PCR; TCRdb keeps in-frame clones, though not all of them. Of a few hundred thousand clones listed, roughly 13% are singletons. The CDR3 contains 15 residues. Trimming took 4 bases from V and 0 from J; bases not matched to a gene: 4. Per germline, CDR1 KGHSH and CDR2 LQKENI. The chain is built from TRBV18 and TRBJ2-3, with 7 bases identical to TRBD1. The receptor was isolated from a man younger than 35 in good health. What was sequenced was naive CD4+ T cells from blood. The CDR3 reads CASSLRQGSTDTQYF. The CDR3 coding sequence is TGTGCCAGCTCACTTCGACAGGGAAGCACAGATACGCAGTATTTT.